This T cell receptor (beta chain) emerged from a study of T cell clones after liver transplantation. Overall study context: Samples came from ITN030ST, which attempted immunosuppression withdrawal within 2 years of liver transplantation. HCV positivity affected three of eight recipients; the rest lacked autoimmune or viral indications. TCRbeta sequencing after a pre-transplant mixed lymphocyte reaction identified graft-donor-reactive clones, later tracked in post-transplant blood. Findings and limits, study-wide: A larger donor-reactive than third-party decline suggested partial antigen-specific deletion.

The repertoire was sequenced with immunoSEQ multiplex PCR; TCRdb's copy has only in-frame clones and lacks some. The repertoire consists of approximately 12,000 clones, with roughly 70% occurring once and the leading ten covering 31%. As to this clone: What it binds is unknown.

The input for sequencing was CD8+ T cells from blood, taken at the 22-month timepoint. The sequence derives from a human patient who received a liver transplant. Some T cells may possibly be graft donor cells.

The CDR3 here is CASSSGTSGYTDTQYF. The CDR3 DNA is TGTGCCAGCAGCTCAGGGACTAGCGGATACACAGATACGCAGTATTTT. The V call is TRBV9, the J call TRBJ2-3; 11 bases are shared with TRBD2. The V segment lost 4 bases and the J segment 2 bases; nucleotides outside the gene matches: 6. Germline V gives CDR1 SGDLS, CDR2 YYNGEE. The CDR3 covers 16 residues.